These T cell receptor beta chains were read from a single sample in a study of blood T cell repertoires in COVID-19. Clones were read by immunoSEQ multiplex PCR, and TCRdb kept only the in-frame ones, dropping some. The table includes 160,000 or so clones, 70% to 90% detected once. The specimen was peripheral blood. These receptors all stem from a human donor in a cohort sampled during active COVID-19. The CDR3 runs from the conserved cysteine through the conserved F or W. A D gene is named only where the DNA matches it firmly. Some rows mark clone size as missing; the rest say once, few, many or name a class of expanded clone.

j_call d_call v_call clone_size cdr3_length cdr3_nt cdr3_aa
TRBJ2-7 - TRBV2 - 13 TGTGCCAGCAGTGTCTTGAGGGACTGGGAGCAGTACTTC CASSVLRDWEQYF
TRBJ2-5 - TRBV2 - 13 TGTGCCAGCAGTGAAGAGGCTAGGGAGACCCAGTACTTC CASSEEARETQYF
TRBJ2-2 - TRBV5-6 - 14 TGTGCCAGCAGACGAGGCTCGAACACCGGGGAGCTGTTTTTT CASRRGSNTGELFF
TRBJ2-3 - TRBV18 few 15 TGTGCCAGCTCACCCTTCGGAGGGGGGGAAGATACGCAGTATTTT CASSPFGGGEDTQYF
TRBJ2-1 TRBD2 TRBV9 - 16 TGTGCCAGCAGCGTAACGCGGACTAGCGTCCACAATGAGCAGTTCTTC CASSVTRTSVHNEQFF
TRBJ2-4 TRBD1 TRBV6-2/TRBV6-3 - 14 TGTGCCAGCAGCCAAGGTGACAGGGGCAACATTCAGTACTTC CASSQGDRGNIQYF
TRBJ1-3 - TRBV19 - 17 TGTGCCAGCACCCTTGGCGGCAGGACTTACTCTGGAAACACCATATATTTT CASTLGGRTYSGNTIYF
TRBJ1-2 TRBD1 TRBV7-8 - 15 TGTGCCAGCAGCTTGGACAGGGGGCTTCACTATGGCTACACCTTC CASSLDRGLHYGYTF
TRBJ2-7 TRBD1 TRBV6-2/TRBV6-3 - 14 TGTGCCAGCAGTTACGGGACAGGGACTTCCGAGCAGTACTTC CASSYGTGTSEQYF
TRBJ2-5 TRBD2 TRBV7-9 - 15 TGTGCCAGCAGCGGCGGACTAGCGGGGCAAGAGACCCAGTACTTC CASSGGLAGQETQYF
TRBJ2-7 TRBD1 TRBV19 once 14 TGTGCCAGTCAACGGGGCAGGGGGACCTACGAGCAGTACTTC CASQRGRGTYEQYF
TRBJ1-5 - TRBV18 - 14 TGTGCCAGCTCACCTGGGCAGACAAATCAGCCCCAGCATTTT CASSPGQTNQPQHF
TRBJ2-7 TRBD2 TRBV6-2/TRBV6-3 - 16 TGTGCCAGCAGTTTGTCAATGGCGGGGGAACGCTACGAGCAGTACTTC CASSLSMAGERYEQYF
TRBJ1-4 TRBD1 TRBV3-1/TRBV3-2 - 14 TGTGCCAGCAGCCCCGGGACAGTTAATGAAAAACTGTTTTTT CASSPGTVNEKLFF
TRBJ2-3 TRBD2 TRBV27 - 16 TGTGCCAGCAGTTCCGGACTAGCGGGGATCACAGATACGCAGTATTTT CASSSGLAGITDTQYF
TRBJ2-3 - TRBV7-2 - 19 TGTGCCAGCAGCTCCCCCCGGGTGCGACAGTCGAGATTCACAGATACGCAGTATTTT CASSSPRVRQSRFTDTQYF
TRBJ1-6 - TRBV7-2 - 17 TGTGCCAGCAGCTCAGCCCCCTTCAGCTCCTATAATTCACCCCTCCACTTT CASSSAPFSSYNSPLHF
TRBJ1-5 TRBD1 TRBV30 - 15 TGTGCCTGGAATCCCGGACAGGGCCTTTTCCAGCCCCAGCATTTT CAWNPGQGLFQPQHF